The entry that follows covers one T cell receptor beta chain sequence. This clone has only one observation. Its antigen is currently not known. Base qualities are not recorded, but no much larger clone differs from it by a single base. The data stem from a study of Ad26.COV2.S vaccination and SARS-CoV-2 variants (dated by TCRdb to 2020 to 2022). With regard to the full study: Donors in the vaccine arm were drawn from COV1001, a multicentre, randomized, double-blind, placebo-controlled phase I-IIa trial testing Ad26.COV2.S in healthy adults. Ad26.COV2.S was given intramuscularly at 5x10^10 or 1x10^11 viral particles, as a single shot or as two shots 56 days apart. The specificity and breadth of SARS-CoV-2-reactive T cell receptors after Ad26.COV2.S vaccination were assessed by TCRbeta repertoire sequencing. A total of some 30 samples were included in the TCR-sequenced set, comprising around 19 Ad26.COV2.S vaccine recipients, 5 placebo recipients and 8 SARS-CoV-2 convalescent individuals. Trial participants were randomized into five groups of five: low-dose or high-dose Ad26.COV2.S given once or twice, or placebo on both occasions. Investigators remained blinded to trial group allocation during experiments and outcome assessment.

TCRbeta CDR3 regions were sequenced with the immunoSEQ Assay. After extraction, genomic DNA underwent amplification by bias-controlled multiplex PCR, followed by high-throughput sequencing. Per the original workflow: To quantify the absolute abundance of every unique TCRbeta CDR3 region, sequences were collapsed and filtered. T cell fraction was estimated by normalizing TCRbeta template counts to usable DNA, which was measured by amplifying reference genes present in all nucleated cells. Repertoire TCRs were annotated as SARS-CoV-2-specific by exact matching of V gene, CDR3 amino acid sequence and J gene to a known reactive TCR set. The reference SARS-CoV-2 TCR set was derived from MIRA and filtered for enrichment in COVID-19-positive ImmuneCODE repertoires, a step that removed public or cross-reactive TCRs. Drawing on the MIRA antigens, annotated TCRs were analysed further at the level of specific ORF or position within ORF. Depth was the summed frequency of annotated unique rearrangements, while breadth was defined as annotated unique rearrangements over total unique productive rearrangements. Group comparisons of TCR breadth used two-sided Wilcoxon rank-sum tests. The clones in this table, taken by TCRdb from immuneACCESS, are in-frame only. Not every clone is retained; where verified, under half of the shortfall comes from an unresolved V gene, and the cause of the rest is unknown. V and J calls plus clone size are reproduced from that table; the DNA served to infer D and trimming. Present in this sample are 410,000 or so clones, roughly 90% of which were seen just once. The biggest ten clones account for 1.5% to 2% of the sample.

The intended sense of this specimen's treatment or condition label: roughly 19 received Ad26.COV2.S at low or high dose, single or two shots; about 5 received placebo; per-sample allocation not given. For vaccine and placebo recipients, the sequenced repertoires came from samples collected on day 63 after the first injection. In Cohort 1b, roughly 25 adults aged 18-55 years were enrolled at a single site in Boston, USA, between 29 July and 7 August 2020. Ad26.COV2.S was a replication-incompetent adenovirus type 26 vector that expressed a prefusion-stabilized SARS-CoV-2 spike protein derived from the original Wuhan strain. Results and caveats for the whole study, not just this receptor: The study was not powered to compare responses between vaccine doses or regimens. Non-spike TCR breadth was comparable between vaccine and placebo recipients, consistent with the vaccine containing only spike. Ad26.COV2.S recipients had higher spike-specific TCR breadth than placebo recipients (P = 0.0014). According to the authors, total T cell responses may have been underestimated by the TCR breadth and depth analyses. After vaccination, spike-specific CD8+ and CD4+ T cell responses were reported to show substantial breadth.

For CDR1 and CDR2, the germline V gene lists MNHEY and SVGEGT. The cysteine opens and the phenylalanine closes a CDR3 of 17 amino acids. The read is trimmed to its CDR3 DNA, 51 bases read in frame from base 1. Cut back by 6 bases and 0 bases, the V and J ends lie 18 bases apart. This sequence originates from a person aged 18-65 years who received the Ad26.COV2.S COVID-19 vaccine or a placebo. This chain joins TRBV6-2 or TRBV6-3 to TRBJ1-5, and the D gene may be TRBD1, 5 bases matching. The material was peripheral blood, obtained in a trial of Ad26.COV2.S vaccine versus placebo. The DNA sequence is given as TGTGCCAGCAGCCGAGTGGGACCTAGGTATAGCAATCAGCCCCAGCATTTT. This codes for CASSRVGPRYSNQPQHF.